The 19 T cell receptor beta chains in this list originate from one sample, sequenced in a study of T cell repertoires in cytomegalovirus infection. One entry per CDR3 protein results from TCRdb running MiXCR on the reads. The sample comprises about 250,000 distinct CDR3 sequences, 6.5% of which are singletons, and around 6% rests with the top ten. Sequencing was performed on PBMCs. The source of these receptors is a human donor in good health (CMV status not recorded). Some clones in this sample may be carry-over from other donors' samples.

This clonotype was recorded many times. The chain joins TRBV4-2 to TRBJ1-2, with D perhaps TRBD1 (5 bases). V lost 1 base and J lost 0, with 15 bases in between. The CDR3 runs to 17 residues. CDR1 is LGHNA, CDR2 YNFKEQ, per germline. The DNA of the CDR3 is TGTGCCAGCAGCCAAGGACCGAGGGGACCTACTAACTATGGCTACACCTTC. Its protein product is CASSQGPRGPTNYGYTF.

This clonotype has a count of ten or more. The genes are TRBV23-1 and TRBJ1-1; D is perhaps TRBD1 (5 bases). TRBV23-1 is annotated as an ORF whose role is uncertain. This CDR3 has 19 amino acids. V was clipped by 2 bases and J by 0 bases, with 22 bases between them. DNA for the CDR3: TGCGCCAGCAGTCAAAAGGATAGGACACGGAGACGCATGAACACTGAAGCTTTCTTT. As protein: CASSQKDRTRRRMNTEAFF.

The table lists this clonotype with many counts. J is TRBJ2-5 and V is TRBV2; the match to TRBD2 covers 7 bases. J gave up 4 bases and V 1 base, and 9 bases lay outside the gene matches. The germline V gene has CDR1 SNHLY and CDR2 FYNNEI. This CDR3 has 16 residues. Here the CDR3 reads CASSEDASGVGETQYF. CDR3 nucleotide sequence: TGTGCCAGCAGTGAAGATGCCAGCGGGGTAGGAGAGACCCAGTACTTC.

V gene TRBV2 combines with J gene TRBJ1-2, with TRBD1 as a possible D gene (6 bases). Germline V CDR1 and CDR2: SNHLY, FYNNEI. Trimming pared 0 bases from V and 3 bases from J, leaving 11 bases between. The CDR3 extends over 15 amino acids. The CDR3 loop reads CASSEATGNDYGYTF. The CDR3 coding sequence is TGTGCCAGCAGTGAAGCTACAGGGAATGACTATGGCTACACCTTC.

At least ten counts were recorded for this clonotype. The chain couples TRBV5-1 to TRBJ1-2; D remains ambiguous. Germline loops: CDR1 SGHRS, CDR2 YFSETQ. This CDR3 is 15 amino acids long. With 0 bases removed from V and 6 bases from J, the gap between germline ends came to 15 bases. The CDR3 reads CASSLAGLITDGYTF. The CDR3 coding sequence is TGCGCCAGCAGCTTGGCGGGTCTTATCACTGATGGCTACACCTTC.

This clonotype was seen ten or more times. V gene TRBV7-2 combines with J gene TRBJ2-3, with TRBD2 as a possible D gene (6 bases). Germline V gives CDR1 SGHTA, CDR2 FQGNSA. CDR3 length: 15 residues. Trimming took off 6 bases at V and 4 bases at J, with 17 bases between the two ends. The CDR3 DNA sequence: TGTGCCAGCAGACTACCGGGACTGGCTTCAGATACGCAGTATTTT. Amino acid sequence: CASRLPGLASDTQYF.

The chain uses TRBV25-1 and TRBJ2-2, with 9 bases matching TRBD1. Germline values: CDR1 MGHDK, CDR2 SYGVNS. J was trimmed by 1 base and V by 4 bases; bases with no gene match: 4. The CDR3 sequence is 16 residues long. CDR3: CASSVQGALNTGELFF. In nucleotides, the CDR3 is TGTGCCAGCAGTGTACAGGGGGCGCTGAACACCGGGGAGCTGTTTTTT.

At least ten counts were recorded for this clonotype. The chain joins TRBV15 to TRBJ1-2, with D perhaps TRBD1 (5 bases). Germline assignment: CDR1 LNHNV and CDR2 YYDKDF (reference sequence). The CDR3 extends over 15 amino acids. V shed 0 bases and J shed 4 bases, with 12 bases lying between them. The CDR3 nucleotides are TGTGCCACCAGCAGAGATGGCCCGGGGGGCTATGGCTACACCTTC. This gives the protein CATSRDGPGGYGYTF.

This clonotype was recorded many times. The chain links TRBV7-2 to TRBJ1-1; 8 bases match TRBD1. The CDR3 is made up of 16 amino acids. With V trimmed by 1 base and J by 6 bases, 10 bases remained unmatched. In germline, CDR1 is SGHTA, CDR2 FQGNSA. The DNA of the CDR3 is TGTGCCAGCAGCTTAGATTGGGACAGGCCTCCCCCTGAAGCTTTCTTT. Protein: CASSLDWDRPPPEAFF.

This chain uses TRBV29-1 with TRBJ1-1; D is unclear. Trimming pared 5 bases from V and 7 bases from J, leaving 11 bases between. This CDR3 region has 11 residues. CDR1 is SQVTM and CDR2 is ANQGSEA in the germline V gene. The CDR3 sequence is CSVSRRNEAFF. The CDR3 nucleotides are TGCAGCGTTTCCAGGAGAAATGAAGCTTTCTTT. Full variable domain (outside the CDR3, taken from reference TRBV29-1 and TRBJ1-1): SAVISQKPSRDICQRGTSLTIQCQVDSQVTMMFWYRQQPGQSLTLIATANQGSEATYESGFVIDKFPISRPNLTFSTLTVSNMSPEDSSIYLCSVSRRNEAFFGQGTRLTVV.

This clonotype has a count of ten or more. CDR3 in DNA: TGCAGTGCTAGTGCCGACTCTGGAAACACCATATATTTT. It translates to CSASADSGNTIYF. The rearrangement joins TRBV20-1 to TRBJ1-3; D remains unclear. Germline CDR1 is DFQATT and CDR2 is SNEGSKA (reference sequence). Trimming removed 3 bases from V and 0 bases from J, with 6 bases in between. CDR3 length equals 13 residues.

This clonotype was seen repeatedly, ten times or more. V and J are TRBV7-9 and TRBJ1-1; TRBD1 aligns across 7 bases. This CDR3 has 15 residues. Looked up from germline, CDR1 is SEHNR and CDR2 is FQNEAQ (reference sequence). The V and J ends lost 5 bases and 2 bases, in that order; junction bases with no gene match: 8. This chain's CDR3 is CASSPPGTANTEAFF. CDR3 DNA: TGTGCCAGCAGCCCTCCTGGGACAGCTAACACTGAAGCTTTCTTT. The complete variable domain, with remaining parts taken from reference TRBV7-9 and TRBJ1-1, reads DTGVSQNPRHKITKRGQNVTFRCDPISEHNRLYWYRQTLGQGPEFLTYFQNEAQLEKSRLLSDRFSAERPKGSFSTLEIQRTEQGDSAMYLCASSPPGTANTEAFFGQGTRLTVV.

In its sample, this clonotype was seen a few times. Being one base from a much bigger clone, this may be a read error. V usage is TRBV20-1 and J usage is TRBJ2-5; D is undetermined. V gave up 0 bases and J gave up 2 bases, with 10 bases separating them. CDR1 and CDR2 from the germline V gene are DFQATT and SNEGSKA (reference sequence). This CDR3 has 14 residues. As DNA, the CDR3 is TGCAGTGCTAGAGATGGGCAGACTCAAGAGACCCAGTACTTC. It is translated as CSARDGQTQETQYF.

This clonotype was found many times. The V and J genes are TRBV7-2 and TRBJ1-2; D remains ambiguous. Trimming stripped 5 bases from V and 4 bases from J, with 17 bases between. Per the germline V gene, CDR1 is SGHTA and CDR2 is FQGNSA. The CDR3 covers 15 residues. The CDR3 DNA follows: TGTGCCAGCAGCCCTCCGGGCGGCTCCCCCTATGGCTACACCTTC. This gives the protein CASSPPGGSPYGYTF. The whole variable domain, filled in from reference TRBV7-2 and TRBJ1-2, reads GAGVSQSPSNKVTEKGKDVELRCDPISGHTALYWYRQSLGQGLEFLIYFQGNSAPDKSGLPSDRFSAERTGGSVSTLTIQRTQQEDSAVYLCASSPPGGSPYGYTFGSGTRLTVV.

On this clonotype: Since a much larger clone is just one base distant, this may be a read error. This chain links TRBV7-2 with TRBJ1-1; D may be TRBD1 (6 bases). CDR1 is SGHTA, CDR2 FQGNSA, per germline. The CDR3 has 15 amino acids. Trimming took off 5 bases at V and 4 bases at J, with 17 bases between the two ends. The DNA for the CDR3 is TGTGCCAGCAGCGTTTACAGGGAGGATGGCACTGAAGCTTTCTTT. Its protein product is CASSVYREDGTEAFF. Combining the CDR3 with reference TRBV7-2 and TRBJ1-1 gives the whole variable domain GAGVSQSPSNKVTEKGKDVELRCDPISGHTALYWYRQSLGQGLEFLIYFQGNSAPDKSGLPSDRFSAERTGGSVSTLTIQRTQQEDSAVYLCASSVYREDGTEAFFGQGTRLTVV.

This clonotype showed up many times. The chain has TRBV7-2 and TRBJ1-1; D unclear. Germline CDR1 is SGHTA and CDR2 is FQGNSA. CDR3 length equals 13 residues. V was trimmed by 1 base and J by 6 bases, leaving 9 bases between them. The CDR3 region has the DNA TGTGCCAGCAGCTTAGTGGAGGATTCTGAAGCTTTCTTT. Translated: CASSLVEDSEAFF.

This clonotype was seen at least ten times. The V call is TRBV7-2, the J call TRBJ1-3; the D is unclear. V lost 5 bases, J lost 4 bases, and 15 bases lay in between. Germline V gene sequence: CDR1 SGHTA, CDR2 FQGNSA. CDR3 length: 15 residues. In DNA, the CDR3 is TGTGCCAGCAGCCGCGGCCCCGCCAGAGGAAACACCATATATTTT. Amino acids: CASSRGPARGNTIYF.

This clonotype has just one count. A much larger clone differs from this one at a single base, so this may be a read error. The rearrangement joins TRBV3-1 to TRBJ2-7, with 11 bases aligning to TRBD2. The CDR3 length is 16 residues. Germline assignment: CDR1 LGHDT and CDR2 YNNKEL (reference sequence). CDR3 DNA: TGTGACAGCAGCCAAGGTTTACTAGCGGGGGCCTACGAGCAGTACTTC. Amino acids: CDSSQGLLAGAYEQYF.

This clonotype has at least ten counts. J is TRBJ2-2 and V is TRBV20-1; tentative D call: TRBD1 (5 bases). CDR3 size: 12 residues. CDR1 DFQATT and CDR2 SNEGSKA come from the germline V gene (reference sequence). Deletions cut 6 bases from V and 4 bases from J, with 9 bases between. The CDR3 loop reads CSALTVTGELFF. As DNA, the CDR3 is TGCAGTGCCCTGACAGTCACCGGGGAGCTGTTTTTT.